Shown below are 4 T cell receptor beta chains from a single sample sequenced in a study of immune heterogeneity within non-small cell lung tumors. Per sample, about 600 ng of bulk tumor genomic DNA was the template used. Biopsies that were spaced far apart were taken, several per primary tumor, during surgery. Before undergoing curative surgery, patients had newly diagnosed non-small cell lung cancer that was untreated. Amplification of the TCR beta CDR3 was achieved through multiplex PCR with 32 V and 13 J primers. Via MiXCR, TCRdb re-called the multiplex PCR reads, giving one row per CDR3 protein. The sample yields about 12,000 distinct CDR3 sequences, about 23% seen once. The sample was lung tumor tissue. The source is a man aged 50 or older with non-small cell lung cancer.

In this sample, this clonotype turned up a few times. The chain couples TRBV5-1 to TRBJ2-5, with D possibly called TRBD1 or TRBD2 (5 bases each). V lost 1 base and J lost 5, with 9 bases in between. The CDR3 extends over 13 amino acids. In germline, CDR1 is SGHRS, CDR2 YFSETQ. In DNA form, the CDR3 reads TGCGCCAGCAGCTTGATGGGGGTTGAGACCCAGTACTTC. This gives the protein CASSLMGVETQYF. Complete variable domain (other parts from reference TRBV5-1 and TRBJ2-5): KAGVTQTPRYLIKTRGQQVTLSCSPISGHRSVSWYQQTPGQGLQFLFEYFSETQRNKGNFPGRFSGRQFSNSRSEMNVSTLELGDSALYLCASSLMGVETQYFGPGTRLLVL.

CDR3 sequence: CASSSQTGGGNQPQHF. In DNA, the CDR3 is TGTGCCAGCAGTTCTCAAACAGGGGGTGGCAATCAGCCCCAGCATTTT. The rearrangement uses TRBV12-3 or TRBV12-4 and TRBJ1-5, with 8 bases identical to TRBD1. The trim removed 4 bases at V and 2 bases at J, leaving 7 bases unmatched. The CDR3 sequence is 16 residues long.

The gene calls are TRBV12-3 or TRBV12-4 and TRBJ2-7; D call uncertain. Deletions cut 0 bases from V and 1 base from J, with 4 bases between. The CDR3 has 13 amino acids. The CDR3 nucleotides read TGTGCCAGCAGTTTAGCGACATCCTACGAGCAGTACTTC. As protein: CASSLATSYEQYF.

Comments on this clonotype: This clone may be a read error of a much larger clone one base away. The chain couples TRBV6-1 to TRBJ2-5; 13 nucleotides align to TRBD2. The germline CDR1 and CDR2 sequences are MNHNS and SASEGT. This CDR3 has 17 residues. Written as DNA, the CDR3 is TGTGCCAGCAGTGGAACTAGCGGGGGGGCCTTGCAAGGGACCCAGTACTTC. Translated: CASSGTSGGALQGTQYF.